Listed here are 8 T cell receptor beta chains from one sample, sequenced in a study of beta chain features in type 1 diabetes. The sequenced template was cDNA made from the entire isolated RNA. Generated by immunoSEQ multiplex PCR, the TCRdb table keeps only in-frame clones and is missing some. This table has 350,000 or so clones, about 19% appearing once. Specimen: naive CD4+ T cells from blood. The source of these receptors is a woman aged 18 to 35 in good health.

This sequence joins TRBV19 and TRBJ1-4; maybe TRBD1 (5 bases). The germline V gene encodes CDR1 LNHDA and CDR2 SQIVND (reference sequence). Trimming took 4 bases from V and 8 from J, leaving 14 bases between them. The CDR3 is 14 residues long. CDR3 loop: CASSSRNRLEKLFF. CDR3 DNA: TGTGCCAGTAGTAGTCGGAACAGGCTGGAAAAACTGTTTTTT.

This clone has only a few counts. The junction and the germline gene differ at one end; a read error may be behind it. V and J are TRBV4-2 and TRBJ2-7, with 7 bases lining up with TRBD2. The germline CDR1 and CDR2 sequences are LGHNA and YNFKEQ. This CDR3 spans 13 amino acids. CDR3 DNA sequence: TGTGCCAGCAGGCAAGCGGGATCGGGCGAGCAGTACTTC. Its translation: CASRQAGSGEQYF.

This clone occurred a few times. The sample has other DNA sequences that encode this CDR3 too. The chain couples TRBV2 to TRBJ1-1; perhaps TRBD1 as D (6 bases). The V gene lost 4 bases and the J gene lost 3 bases, with 9 bases spanning the gap. This CDR3 has 13 amino acids. Germline V CDR1 and CDR2: SNHLY, FYNNEI. This chain's CDR3 is CASSVNRDTEAFF. The CDR3 region has the DNA TGTGCCAGCAGTGTCAACAGGGACACTGAAGCTTTCTTT.

The J gene is TRBJ2-7, the V gene TRBV18; 15 nucleotides align to TRBD2. V lost 3 bases, J lost 2 bases, and 2 bases stayed unmatched. Germline V gene lookup returns CDR1 KGHSH and CDR2 LQKENI. This CDR3 comprises 16 residues. The CDR3 is CASSPGTSGGTYEQYF. The DNA of the CDR3 is TGTGCCAGCTCACCGGGGACTAGCGGGGGGACCTACGAGCAGTACTTC.

V gene TRBV2 combines with J gene TRBJ1-4; no definite D call. From germline, CDR1 is SNHLY and CDR2 FYNNEI. The CDR3 covers 13 residues. Trimming stripped 2 bases from V and 4 bases from J, with 5 bases between. This CDR3 is CASSEKLNEKLFF. CDR3 bases: TGTGCCAGCAGTGAAAAACTTAATGAAAAACTGTTTTTT.

This clone was seen a few times. This chain links TRBV5-1 with TRBJ2-5, with D perhaps matching TRBD2 (5 bases). This CDR3 spans 14 amino acids. Between the trimmed V and J ends, which lost 2 bases and 0 bases, there was a span of 8 bases. Looked up from germline, CDR1 is SGHRS and CDR2 is YFSETQ. DNA of the CDR3: TGCGCCAGCAGCTTTGGCGGGTACCAAGAGACCCAGTACTTC. This gives the protein CASSFGGYQETQYF.

The CDR3 bases are TGTGCTAGTGGTTTCGTCCCCGCTAACTATGGCTACACCTTC. Protein product: CASGFVPANYGYTF. The chain carries TRBV12-5 and TRBJ1-2; D not resolved. The CDR3 is made up of 14 amino acids. The germline CDR1 and CDR2 sequences are LGHNT and FRNRAP. V was shortened by 3 bases and J by 0 bases, with 8 bases between the two germline ends.

The rearrangement joins TRBV6-1 to TRBJ2-7; 12 bases are shared with TRBD1. V shed 3 bases and J 6 bases; nucleotides not matched to a gene: 6. CDR3 length: 15 amino acids. Germline CDR1 reads MNHNS; CDR2 reads SASEGT. The CDR3 DNA reads as TGTGCCAGCAGTGACCGGGACAGGGGGCTTCGCGAGCAGTACTTC. Protein sequence: CASSDRDRGLREQYF.